This TCR beta chain was recorded in a study of Ad26.COV2.S vaccination and SARS-CoV-2 variants. Background on the study: In the COV1001 trial, the donor was in the Ad26.COV2.S arm. Study-level results: The TCR breadth and depth analyses may have understated or missed part of the total T cell responses.

A remark on this clone: The antigen is undetermined.

This CDR3 has 14 amino acids. Deletions cut 8 bases from V and 8 bases from J, with 20 bases between. CDR1 SGHRS and CDR2 YFSETQ come from the germline V gene. The assay was immunoSEQ multiplex PCR, and TCRdb's table has in-frame clones only and misses some. The sample holds hundreds of thousands of clones, 75% to 95% seen once. As to treatment: around 19 received Ad26.COV2.S at low or high dose, single or two shots; 5 received placebo; per-sample allocation not given. Specimens were obtained on day 63 following the first vaccine or placebo injection. The vaccine delivered Wuhan-strain SARS-CoV-2 spike through an Ad26 vector.

The TCR was taken from a person between 18 and 65 years old who received the Ad26.COV2.S COVID-19 vaccine or a placebo. The chain links TRBV5-1 to TRBJ2-1; D possibly corresponds to TRBD1 (6 bases). The sequenced sample was peripheral blood, obtained in a trial of Ad26.COV2.S vaccine versus placebo. The CDR3 region is CASVQDSTADEQFF. The CDR3 DNA reads as TGCGCCAGTGTCCAGGACAGCACGGCCGATGAGCAGTTCTTC.